The present entry profiles one T cell receptor (beta chain) with its context. The data derive from a study of radiation and T cells in renal cell carcinoma. Described time point: baseline pretreatment blood. Regarding treatment: 15 Gy SBRT to primary tumor, nephrectomy 4 weeks later. The length of the CDR3 is 11 residues. V lost 3 bases and J lost 3, with 5 bases in between. Germline assignment: CDR1 DFQATT and CDR2 SNEGSKA (reference sequence). The repertoire was sequenced with immunoSEQ multiplex PCR; TCRdb's copy has only in-frame clones and lacks some. The sample holds some 150,000 clones, roughly 80% seen once.

This specimen was blood, taken from a patient whose treatment included radiotherapy and nephrectomy. The receptor comes from a woman in her forties or fifties with renal cell carcinoma. The rearrangement joins TRBV20-1 to TRBJ1-1; D unresolved. CDR3 residues: CSASSDTEAFF. Here the CDR3 DNA reads TGCAGTGCTAGTTCGGACACTGAAGCTTTCTTT.